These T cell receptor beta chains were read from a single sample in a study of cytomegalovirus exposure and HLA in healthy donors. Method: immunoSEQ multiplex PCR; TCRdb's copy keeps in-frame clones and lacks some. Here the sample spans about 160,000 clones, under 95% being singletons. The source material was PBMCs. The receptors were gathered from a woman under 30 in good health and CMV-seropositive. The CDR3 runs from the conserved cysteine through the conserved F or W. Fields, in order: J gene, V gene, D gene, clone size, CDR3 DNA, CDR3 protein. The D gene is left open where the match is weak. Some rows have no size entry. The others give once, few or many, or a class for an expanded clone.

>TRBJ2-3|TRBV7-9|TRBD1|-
TGTGCCAGCAGCTTAGACGGGCAGGGGGCAGATACGCAGTATTTT
CASSLDGQGADTQYF
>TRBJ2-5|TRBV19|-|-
TGTGCCAGTAGTTATTCACGGGGATCGCGAGAGACCCAGTACTTC
CASSYSRGSRETQYF
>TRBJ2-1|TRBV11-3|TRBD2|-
TGTGCCAGCAGCTTATCGGCCGGGGGGTACAATGAGCAGTTCTTC
CASSLSAGGYNEQFF
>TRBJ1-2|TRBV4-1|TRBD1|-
TGCGCCAGCAGCCTCGGGACAGGGGTGTTTGGCTACACCTTC
CASSLGTGVFGYTF
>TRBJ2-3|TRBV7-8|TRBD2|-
TGTGCCAGCAGCCTAACTAGCGGGTATAGCACAGATACGCAGTATTTT
CASSLTSGYSTDTQYF
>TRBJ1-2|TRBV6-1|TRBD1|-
TGTGCCAGCAGGTGGGACAGGGGATCCTATGGCTACACCTTC
CASRWDRGSYGYTF
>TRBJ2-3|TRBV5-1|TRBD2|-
TGCGCCAGCAGCTTGGATGGGGCGGGAGTCACAGATACGCAGTATTTT
CASSLDGAGVTDTQYF
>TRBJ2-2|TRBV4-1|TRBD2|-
TGCGCCAGCAGCCAAGAATTAGCGGGAGGGAACACCGGGGAGCTGTTTTTT
CASSQELAGGNTGELFF
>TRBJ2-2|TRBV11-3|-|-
TGTGCCAGCAGCACGACAGGAACCGGGGAGCTGTTTTTT
CASSTTGTGELFF
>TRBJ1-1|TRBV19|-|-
TGTGCCAGTAGGACGACAATTATGAACACTGAAGCTTTCTTT
CASRTTIMNTEAFF
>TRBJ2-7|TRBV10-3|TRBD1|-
TGTGCCATCAGTGCGGATGAGGGGGCCGGTTACGAGCAGTACTTC
CAISADEGAGYEQYF
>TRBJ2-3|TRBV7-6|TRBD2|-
TGTGCCAGCAGCGTTACTAGCGGGGGGGGAGATACGCAGTATTTT
CASSVTSGGGDTQYF
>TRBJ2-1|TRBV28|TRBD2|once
TGTGCCAGCAGCTTAGCGGGAGTTAGGGACAATGAGCAGTTCTTC
CASSLAGVRDNEQFF
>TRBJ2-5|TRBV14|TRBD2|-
TGTGCCAGCAGCCACCTAGCGGGAGCAGAGACCCAGTACTTC
CASSHLAGAETQYF
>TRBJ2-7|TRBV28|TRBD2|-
TGTGCCAGCAGTTTGACTGGGACTAGCGAGCGGAGGGAGCAGTACTTC
CASSLTGTSERREQYF
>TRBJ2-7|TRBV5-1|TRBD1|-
TGCGCCAGCAGCTTGGACAGGGGATCCTACGAGCAGTACTTC
CASSLDRGSYEQYF
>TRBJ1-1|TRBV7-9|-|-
TGTGCCAGCAGCCCGTCGGGGGGCACTGAAGCTTTCTTT
CASSPSGGTEAFF
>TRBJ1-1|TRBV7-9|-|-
TGTGCCAGCAGCTTAGCGCCAGGGGCTGAAGCTTTCTTT
CASSLAPGAEAFF
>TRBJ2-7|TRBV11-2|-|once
TGTGCCAGCAGCTCCCTAGACAGGTCGGGGGAGCAGTACTTC
CASSSLDRSGEQYF
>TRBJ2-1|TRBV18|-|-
TGTGCCAGCTCACCACCCCGGACTTCCCGCTACAATGAGCAGTTCTTC
CASSPPRTSRYNEQFF
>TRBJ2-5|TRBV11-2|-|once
TGTGCCAGCAGCCCGCGCCTGGCGGGACAAGAGACCCAGTACTTC
CASSPRLAGQETQYF
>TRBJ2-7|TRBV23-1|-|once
TGCGCCAGCAGGGATAAACAGTCATCAAGCTCCTACGAGCAGTACTTC
CASRDKQSSSSYEQYF
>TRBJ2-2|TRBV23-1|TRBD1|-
TGCGCCAGCAGTCTGACCCGACCTGGGACAGCCGGGGAGCTGTTTTTT
CASSLTRPGTAGELFF
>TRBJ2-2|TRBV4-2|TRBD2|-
TGTGCCACCGGACTAGCGGGAGGGATCGACACCGGGGAGCTGTTTTTT
CATGLAGGIDTGELFF
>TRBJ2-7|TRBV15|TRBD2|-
TGTGCCACCAGCAGGTCCGGAGGGAAGCGGGGACTCGAGCAGTACTTC
CATSRSGGKRGLEQYF
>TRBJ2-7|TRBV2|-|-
TGTGCTACCCTTCGACCCCCCCGGGGGGTTGGGGAGGACAGAGTGGGGTCCTACGAGCAGTACTTC
CATLRPPRGVGEDRVGSYEQYF
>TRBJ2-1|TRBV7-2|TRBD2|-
TGTGCCAGCACCCCTAGCGGGGTGTACAATGAGCAGTTCTTC
CASTPSGVYNEQFF
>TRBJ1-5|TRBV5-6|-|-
TGTGCCAGCAGCGTACGAGCCGGGACATCCTATAGCAATCAGCCCCAGCATTTT
CASSVRAGTSYSNQPQHF
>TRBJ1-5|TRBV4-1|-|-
TGCGCCAGCAGCCAAGTCTTGAGTCAGCCCCAGCATTTT
CASSQVLSQPQHF
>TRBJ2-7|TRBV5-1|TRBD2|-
TGCGCCAGCAGCTTGTGGGGGAGGGCCTTCGAGCAGTACTTC
CASSLWGRAFEQYF
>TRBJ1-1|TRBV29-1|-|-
TGCAGCGCCAAGGACAGCTCCATGAACACTGAAGCTTTCTTT
CSAKDSSMNTEAFF
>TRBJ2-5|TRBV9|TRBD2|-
TGTGCCAGCAGCGTAGGGCTAGCGGGAGGGCCGGGAGAGACCCAGTACTTC
CASSVGLAGGPGETQYF
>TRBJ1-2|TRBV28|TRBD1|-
TGTGCCAGCAGTTTAGCGGCAGGGGGCCATCTTGGCTACACCTTC
CASSLAAGGHLGYTF
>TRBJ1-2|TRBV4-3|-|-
TGCGCCAGCAGCCAAGGGGTCGGAGCTAACTATGGCTACACCTTC
CASSQGVGANYGYTF
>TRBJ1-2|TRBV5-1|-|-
TGCGCCAGCAGCCCCCGGGAGGGTGGCTATGGCTACACCTTC
CASSPREGGYGYTF
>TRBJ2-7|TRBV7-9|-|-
TGTGCCAGCAGCCCCGGACTCCCCTTCGAGCAGTACTTC
CASSPGLPFEQYF
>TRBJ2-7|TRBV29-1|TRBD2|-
TGCAGCGTTGCAGGTCGGGGGGGCCGGTACGAGCAGTACTTC
CSVAGRGGRYEQYF
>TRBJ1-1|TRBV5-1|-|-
TGCGCCAGCAGCTTGGGTATAGGGGTAATGAACACTGAAGCTTTCTTT
CASSLGIGVMNTEAFF
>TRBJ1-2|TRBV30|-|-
TGTGCCTGTACTCAGAAGAGGGAACTGGGTGGCTACACCTTC
CACTQKRELGGYTF
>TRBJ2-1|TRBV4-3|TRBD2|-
TGCGCCAGCAGCCAAGATAAAACTAGCGGGAGGAGGAAGAACAATGAGCAGTTCTTC
CASSQDKTSGRRKNNEQFF
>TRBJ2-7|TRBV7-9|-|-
TGTGCCAGCAGCCCGGCAGGGGGGTACGAGCAGTACTTC
CASSPAGGYEQYF
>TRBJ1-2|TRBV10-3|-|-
TGTGCCATCACCCCGGGGGGCGCGAACTATGGCTACACCTTC
CAITPGGANYGYTF
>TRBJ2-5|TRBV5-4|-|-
TGTGCCAGCAGCTTGTATGAGGAGACCCAGTACTTC
CASSLYEETQYF
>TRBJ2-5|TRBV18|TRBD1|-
TGTGCCAGCTCACCGGGGACAGGGGGCCGTTACGAGACCCAGTACTTC
CASSPGTGGRYETQYF
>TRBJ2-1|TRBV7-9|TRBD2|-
TGTGCCAGCAGCTCGGGACTAGCGGGACCGGGGGGCTACAATGAGCAGTTCTTC
CASSSGLAGPGGYNEQFF
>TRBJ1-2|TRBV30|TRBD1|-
TGTGCCTGGAGTGCGCGTACTGGACAGGGGGTCGGTGGCTACACCTTC
CAWSARTGQGVGGYTF
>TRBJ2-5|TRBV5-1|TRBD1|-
TGCGCCAGCAGCTTGGGGGACAGGGAAGAGACCCAGTACTTC
CASSLGDREETQYF